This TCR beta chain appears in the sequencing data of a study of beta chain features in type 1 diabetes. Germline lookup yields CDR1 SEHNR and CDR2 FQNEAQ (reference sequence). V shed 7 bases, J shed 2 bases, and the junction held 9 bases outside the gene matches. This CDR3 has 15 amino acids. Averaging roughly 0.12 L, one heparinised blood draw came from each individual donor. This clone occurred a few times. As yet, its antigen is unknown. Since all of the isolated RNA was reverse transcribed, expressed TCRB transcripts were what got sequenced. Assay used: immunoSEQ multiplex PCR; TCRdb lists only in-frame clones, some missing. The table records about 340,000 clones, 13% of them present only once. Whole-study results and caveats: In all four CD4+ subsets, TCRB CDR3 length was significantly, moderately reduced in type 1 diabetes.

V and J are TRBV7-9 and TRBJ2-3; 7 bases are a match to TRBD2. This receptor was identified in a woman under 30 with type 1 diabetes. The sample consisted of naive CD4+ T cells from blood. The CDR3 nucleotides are TGTGCCAGCATTGGGGAGGGGATCTTCACAGATACGCAGTATTTT. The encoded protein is CASIGEGIFTDTQYF.